The 21 T cell receptor beta chains reported below all come from one sample, sequenced in a study of blood T cells in healthy people across ages. For the second PCR, which ran for 7 to 11 cycles, a sample-barcoded 5' primer and a J-beta primer mix were used. A single record per CDR3 protein comes from TCRdb applying MiXCR to the 5' RACE reads. The repertoire holds over a million distinct CDR3 sequences, with less than 50% as singletons. What was sequenced was blood. Source of these receptors: a woman aged 55-70 years in good health.

In the case of this clonotype: Germline and junction disagree at one end, which may indicate a read error. The chain is built from TRBV4-2 and TRBJ2-2; 9 nucleotides agree with TRBD1. The length of the CDR3 is 16 residues. Germline CDR1 and CDR2: LGHNA and YNFKEQ. The CDR3 region is CAGSPGTGRVFGELFF. DNA of the CDR3: TGTGCCGGCAGCCCGGGGACAGGGAGGGTTTTCGGGGAGCTGTTTTTT.

The chain joins TRBV29-1 to TRBJ2-7, with D perhaps assigned TRBD1 or TRBD2 (5 bases each). V lost 6 bases and J lost 2, with 20 bases in between. Germline V gene lookup returns CDR1 SQVTM and CDR2 ANQGSEA. The CDR3 has 15 residues. The CDR3 is CSVYHSGTETYEQYF. As DNA, the CDR3 is TGCAGCGTATATCATTCAGGGACCGAGACCTACGAGCAGTACTTC.

The chain has TRBV4-1 and TRBJ1-4; D uncertain. The CDR3 covers 12 residues. Trimming removed 1 base at V and 7 bases at J, with 4 bases between. Germline CDR1 is MGHRA and CDR2 is YSYEKL. The CDR3 nucleotides are TGCGCCAGCAGCCAAGTAGGTGAAAAACTGTTTTTT. This codes for CASSQVGEKLFF.

Ten or more counts support this clonotype. The V and J genes are TRBV5-6 and TRBJ2-1; a possible D gene is TRBD2 (5 bases). V was pared by 4 bases and J by 6 bases, with 14 bases between. The germline gives CDR1 SGHDT, CDR2 YYEEEE. CDR3 size: 14 residues. CDR3 DNA sequence: TGTGCCAGCAGCCACGGGATAGCCTCCAATGAGCAGTTCTTC. Translated: CASSHGIASNEQFF.

The table lists this clonotype with a few counts. This rearrangement joins TRBV29-1 to TRBJ2-3, with TRBD1 matching over 7 bases. J lost 0 bases, V lost 4 bases, and 13 bases had no gene match. Germline V lookup: CDR1 SQVTM, CDR2 ANQGSEA. This CDR3 region has 17 residues. The CDR3 nucleotides are TGCAGCGTTGTGTTTCCCTTTCGACAGGGCAGCACAGATACGCAGTATTTT. This sequence encodes CSVVFPFRQGSTDTQYF.

This clonotype was seen a few times. The rearrangement links TRBV27 to TRBJ2-7, with 9 bases aligning to TRBD1. Looked up from germline, CDR1 is MNHEY and CDR2 is SMNVEV (reference sequence). The CDR3 has 12 residues. V lost 3 bases, J lost 11 bases, and 5 bases stayed unmatched. Here the CDR3 DNA reads TGTGCCAGCAGTTTTTCCCGGGACAGGGAGTACTTC. It yields the protein CASSFSRDREYF.

The rearrangement links TRBV13 to TRBJ2-7; 10 nucleotides match TRBD1. The V gene end was trimmed by 2 bases and the J gene end by 6 bases; junction bases not matched to a gene: 7. Germline values: CDR1 PRHDT, CDR2 FYEKMQ (reference sequence). The CDR3 runs to 15 residues. The CDR3 nucleotides are TGTGCCAGCAGCTTACGTGGGACAGGGGAAACCGAGCAGTACTTC. It is translated as CASSLRGTGETEQYF.

The chain links TRBV27 to TRBJ2-4, with TRBD1 matching 8 bases. Gene TRBJ2-5 matches the end of the DNA better, so the J call may be wrong. The CDR3 length is 16 residues. The germline gives CDR1 MNHEY, CDR2 SMNVEV (reference sequence). In nucleotides, the CDR3 is TGTGCCAGCAGTTCCCTTGGGGACAGGTCTCAAAAGACCCAGTACTTC. Translation: CASSSLGDRSQKTQYF.

This clonotype was observed many times. The genes are TRBV6-4 and TRBJ2-3; 7 bases align to TRBD2. V lost 2 bases to trimming and J lost 1 base; unmatched junction nucleotides: 6. Germline CDR1 reads MRHNA; CDR2 reads SNTAGT. This CDR3 is built from 16 residues. The CDR3 DNA sequence: TGTGCCAGCAGTGACCGGTCGGGAGGCGGCACAGATACGCAGTATTTT. Protein sequence: CASSDRSGGGTDTQYF.

This chain connects TRBV11-3 to TRBJ2-7; 9 bases align to TRBD2. The last part of the DNA fits TRBJ2-5 better; the J call may be wrong. The CDR3 runs 21 residues. The germline V gene encodes CDR1 SGHNT and CDR2 YENEEA. In DNA, the CDR3 is TGTGCCAGCACTCCTACGACTGGGCTAGCGGGAATCAAGGGCAAAGAAGAGACCCAGTACTTC. The encoded protein is CASTPTTGLAGIKGKEETQYF.

This clonotype was observed a handful of times. The DNA for the CDR3 is TGTGCCAGCAGCTTAGACCGGAGGGCGGGGGAGCAGTACTTC. Its protein is CASSLDRRAGEQYF. V and J are TRBV11-1 and TRBJ2-7; tentative D call: TRBD2 (6 bases). There are 14 residues in the CDR3. V gave up 1 base and J gave up 7 bases, with 14 bases separating them. From germline, CDR1 is SGHAT and CDR2 FQDESV (reference sequence).

The rearrangement links TRBV5-1 to TRBJ2-4; 7 bases fit TRBD1. The V gene's germline CDR1 is SGHRS and CDR2 YFSETQ. This CDR3 spans 16 amino acids. J was trimmed by 5 bases and V by 0 bases; bases with no gene match: 8. CDR3 region: CASSLGGRDSQNIQYF. In DNA, the CDR3 is TGCGCCAGCAGCTTGGGGGGAAGGGACAGCCAAAACATTCAGTACTTC.

The V and J genes are TRBV15 and TRBJ1-3; possibly TRBD1 for D (5 bases). V was pared by 4 bases and J by 0 bases, with 10 bases between. The CDR3 runs 15 residues. Germline CDR1 is LNHNV and CDR2 is YYDKDF (reference sequence). CDR3 coding DNA: TGTGCCACCAGCACCCGGGACCACTCTGGAAACACCATATATTTT. It specifies CATSTRDHSGNTIYF.

The chain recombines TRBV3-1 with TRBJ2-1; the match to TRBD1 covers 7 bases. CDR3 length: 18 residues. Unmatched junction bases numbered 19, after V lost 5 bases and J lost 6 bases. The V gene's germline CDR1 is LGHDT and CDR2 YNNKEL (reference sequence). Written as DNA, the CDR3 is TGTGCCAGCAGCTCACTAGGTAGGGGGCAGGGACGTCTCAATGAGCAGTTCTTC. This sequence encodes CASSSLGRGQGRLNEQFF.

This clonotype was counted between two and nine times. This rearrangement joins TRBV20-1 to TRBJ1-2; 8 bases match TRBD1. V dropped 3 bases and J dropped 2; count of bases not matched to a gene: 5. The CDR3 runs 14 residues. Germline V gives CDR1 DFQATT, CDR2 SNEGSKA (reference sequence). CDR3 nucleotide sequence: TGCAGTGCTAGGGGGGACAGGAGCAACTATGGCTACACCTTC. Translated: CSARGDRSNYGYTF.

The J gene is TRBJ2-4, the V gene TRBV29-1; 7 bases map to TRBD1. The germline V gene encodes CDR1 SQVTM and CDR2 ANQGSEA. Unmatched junction bases numbered 13, after V lost 6 bases and J lost 5 bases. The CDR3 spans 15 residues. CDR3 sequence: CSVAPRQGLENIQYF. CDR3 coding DNA: TGCAGCGTCGCCCCCCGACAGGGATTGGAAAACATTCAGTACTTC.

To note about this clonotype: An end of the junction does not agree with germline; a read error may underlie this. The CDR3 bases are TGTGCCACCAGCCGAAAACAGGGGCCCCAAGAGACCCAGTACTTC. This codes for CATSRKQGPQETQYF. The chain has TRBV4-2 and TRBJ2-5; 7 bases fit TRBD1. In germline, CDR1 is LGHNA, CDR2 YNFKEQ. There are 15 residues in the CDR3.

V gene TRBV20-1 combines with J gene TRBJ2-7, with 10 nucleotides matching TRBD2. From germline, CDR1 is DFQATT and CDR2 SNEGSKA (reference sequence). V dropped 2 bases and J dropped 6; count of bases not matched to a gene: 7. The CDR3 length is 14 residues. This CDR3 reads CSARLRAGGSEQYF. The CDR3 coding sequence is TGCAGTGCTAGACTGCGAGCGGGAGGGAGCGAGCAGTACTTC.

This clonotype was seen more than once but under ten times. The chain carries TRBV3-1 and TRBJ1-6; 7 bases are a match to TRBD1. The CDR3 is made up of 16 amino acids. Germline V lookup: CDR1 LGHDT, CDR2 YNNKEL (reference sequence). V was pared by 0 bases and J by 10 bases, with 9 bases of the junction left unmatched. The CDR3 nucleotides are TGTGCCAGCAGCCAAGATGAGGCACAGGGGAGATCACCCCTCCACTTT. Its protein product is CASSQDEAQGRSPLHF.

This clonotype was counted a few times. The gene calls are TRBV9 and TRBJ2-3; 7 bases align to TRBD1. This CDR3 region has 13 residues. Losses at the gene ends were 6 bases for V and 2 bases for J; bases not matched to a gene: 3. The germline V gene encodes CDR1 SGDLS and CDR2 YYNGEE. Here the CDR3 DNA reads TGTGCCAGCACCGACAGGGTCACAGATACGCAGTATTTT. It is translated as CASTDRVTDTQYF.

The chain combines TRBV4-3 with TRBJ2-5; D unresolved. The CDR3 loop spans 14 amino acids. V was clipped by 0 bases and J by 3 bases, with 8 bases between them. CDR1 and CDR2 (germline): LGHNA, YSLEER. The CDR3 spells CASSQDLSKETQYF. As DNA, the CDR3 is TGCGCCAGCAGCCAAGATCTGAGCAAAGAGACCCAGTACTTC.